This entry lists 24 T cell receptor beta chains sequenced from one sample in a study of CD8 T cells in Susac syndrome. cDNA came from about 0.46 to 1 ug RNA primed by random hexamers. TCRdb re-derived calls from the immunoSEQ multiplex PCR reads in MiXCR, one entry per CDR3 protein. Of about 300,000 distinct CDR3 sequences listed, 65% to 90% are singletons. Sequenced material: CD8+ T cells from PBMCs. The receptors originated from a human donor with multiple sclerosis.

The rearrangement links TRBV15 to TRBJ2-1; D might be TRBD2 (6 bases). Deletions cut 5 bases from V and 8 bases from J, with 10 bases between. Germline CDR1 LNHNV, CDR2 YYDKDF (reference sequence). This CDR3 contains 12 residues. This chain's CDR3 is CATSFRGDEQFF. The CDR3 bases are TGTGCCACCAGCTTCCGCGGGGATGAGCAGTTCTTC.

The chain links TRBV27 to TRBJ1-1; D is possibly TRBD1 (6 bases). The CDR3 consists of 14 residues. Germline V gene lookup returns CDR1 MNHEY and CDR2 SMNVEV (reference sequence). Trimming stripped 4 bases from V and 4 bases from J, with 13 bases between. In nucleotides, the CDR3 is TGTGCCAGCAGTTGGACAGCCGCCCCCACTGAAGCTTTCTTT. As protein: CASSWTAAPTEAFF.

The V and J genes are TRBV23-1 and TRBJ2-2, with unresolved D. Being an ORF, TRBV23-1 has a function that is uncertain. The CDR3 is 15 amino acids. Trimming left V 3 bases short and J 4 bases short, with 12 bases between. DNA for the CDR3: TGCGCCAGCAGTCATCATGCCGGCCTCACCGGGGAGCTGTTTTTT. Encoded protein: CASSHHAGLTGELFF.

This chain connects TRBV6-2 or TRBV6-3 to TRBJ2-7; D call uncertain. There are 13 residues in the CDR3. Trimming took 5 bases from V and 2 from J, leaving 10 bases between them. The V gene's germline CDR1 is MNHEY and CDR2 SVGEGT. The DNA for the CDR3 is TGTGCCAGCAGTGACAACCGGGCCTACGAGCAGTACTTC. It encodes CASSDNRAYEQYF.

The chain carries TRBV24-1 and TRBJ2-1, with 12 bases aligning to TRBD2. V lost 5 bases to trimming and J lost 1 base; unmatched junction nucleotides: 8. This CDR3 is 18 amino acids long. Germline CDR1 reads KGHDR; CDR2 reads SFDVKD. CDR3 nucleotide sequence: TGTGCCACCAGTGGAGGGACTAGCGGGCCCCTTTCCTACAATGAGCAGTTCTTC. The encoded protein is CATSGGTSGPLSYNEQFF.

This chain joins TRBV2 and TRBJ1-2; D is uncertain. V shed 1 base and J shed 4 bases, with 16 bases lying between them. This CDR3 contains 16 residues. CDR1 is SNHLY, CDR2 FYNNEI, per germline. CDR3 in amino acids: CASSEESGDVSYGYTF. In nucleotides, the CDR3 is TGTGCCAGCAGTGAAGAGTCCGGGGATGTAAGCTATGGCTACACCTTC.

This clonotype was detected once. The V call is TRBV4-3, the J call TRBJ2-5, with 11 bases aligning to TRBD1. The germline V gene encodes CDR1 LGHNA and CDR2 YSLEER. V shed 4 bases, J shed 4 bases, and the junction held 5 bases outside the gene matches. The CDR3 is made up of 15 amino acids. The chain's CDR3 is CASSPGQGAGETQYF. CDR3 sequence (DNA): TGCGCCAGCAGCCCCGGACAGGGGGCGGGAGAGACCCAGTACTTC.

This clonotype was observed once. The chain has TRBV29-1 and TRBJ1-1; D is unclear. V gave up 5 bases and J gave up 2 bases, with 15 bases separating them. The CDR3 consists of 14 residues. Germline CDR1 SQVTM, CDR2 ANQGSEA. CDR3 amino acids: CSVWAARTNTEAFF. For the CDR3, the DNA is TGCAGCGTTTGGGCAGCGCGAACCAACACTGAAGCTTTCTTT.

The CDR3 is CASSFSAPSTGELFF. The CDR3 DNA is TGTGCCAGCAGCTTTAGCGCCCCCAGCACCGGGGAGCTGTTTTTT. The chain combines TRBV13 with TRBJ2-2; D may be TRBD2 (5 bases). The CDR3 sequence is 15 residues long. Trimming took off 3 bases at V and 4 bases at J, with 12 bases between the two ends. CDR1 is PRHDT, CDR2 FYEKMQ, per germline (reference sequence).

The gene calls are TRBV4-1 and TRBJ2-1; 11 nucleotides line up with TRBD2. J lost 6 bases, V lost 1 base, and 5 bases had no gene match. The CDR3 spans 16 residues. Germline V gene data show CDR1 as MGHRA and CDR2 as YSYEKL. The CDR3 nucleotides read TGCGCCAGCAGCCAAGTGCTAGCGGGGGGAATCAATGAGCAGTTCTTC. It codes for CASSQVLAGGINEQFF.

The gene calls are TRBV9 and TRBJ1-2; D call uncertain. The germline gives CDR1 SGDLS, CDR2 YYNGEE. This CDR3 has 16 amino acids. Trimming shortened V by 3 bases and J by 4 bases, and 19 bases separated the two germline ends. The CDR3 sequence: CASSGAVTPEFYGYTF. In DNA, the CDR3 is TGTGCCAGCAGCGGTGCAGTGACACCGGAATTCTATGGCTACACCTTC.

The CDR3 is CSASPRPEQYF. The CDR3 DNA is TGCAGTGCGTCACCCAGGCCCGAGCAGTACTTC. The genes are TRBV20-1 and TRBJ2-7, with D hard to call. The CDR3 sequence is 11 residues long. Germline V gene sequence: CDR1 DFQATT, CDR2 SNEGSKA (reference sequence). The V and J ends lost 6 bases and 6 bases respectively, with 12 bases between them.

V gene TRBV20-1 combines with J gene TRBJ2-7; 9 positions agree with TRBD1. The CDR3 runs to 15 residues. The germline gives CDR1 DFQATT, CDR2 SNEGSKA (reference sequence). V lost 1 base, J lost 0 bases, and 4 bases stayed unmatched. The DNA of the CDR3 is TGCAGTGCTAGAGGGACAGGGGAAAGCTCCTACGAGCAGTACTTC. Protein sequence: CSARGTGESSYEQYF.

The chain couples TRBV24-1 to TRBJ2-1; TRBD2 matches 9 bases. Unmatched junction bases numbered 6, after V lost 3 bases and J lost 4 bases. In germline, CDR1 is KGHDR, CDR2 SFDVKD. The CDR3 is made up of 16 amino acids. CDR3 loop: CATSDRREGSYNEQFF. Written as DNA, the CDR3 is TGTGCCACCAGTGATCGGCGGGAGGGGTCGTACAATGAGCAGTTCTTC.

The chain recombines TRBV6-5 with TRBJ2-5; D is unresolved. The germline CDR1 and CDR2 sequences are MNHEY and SVGAGI. V shed 7 bases and J shed 2 bases, with 17 bases lying between them. CDR3 length: 15 residues. The CDR3 region has the DNA TGTGCCAGCACCCTAACGTCAGGAAAACAAGAGACCCAGTACTTC. Translation: CASTLTSGKQETQYF.

This clonotype has a single count. The chain couples TRBV5-1 to TRBJ2-3; no reliable D call. Trimming shortened V by 0 bases and J by 0 bases, and 8 bases separated the two germline ends. Germline V gene lookup returns CDR1 SGHRS and CDR2 YFSETQ. The CDR3 runs 15 residues. The CDR3 nucleotides read TGCGCCAGCAGCTTGGATTTTCCGAGCACAGATACGCAGTATTTT. Its protein product is CASSLDFPSTDTQYF.

The V call is TRBV5-6, the J call TRBJ2-5; 8 bases map to TRBD1. CDR1 SGHDT and CDR2 YYEEEE come from the germline V gene. Trimming at V came to 7 bases and at J to 3 bases, leaving 8 bases not matched to a gene. The CDR3 runs 14 residues. The DNA for the CDR3 is TGTGCCAGCGGTCCGGGACAGGATGAAGAGACCCAGTACTTC. This codes for CASGPGQDEETQYF.

The chain has TRBV6-1 and TRBJ1-2; no clear D gene. Germline V gene lookup returns CDR1 MNHNS and CDR2 SASEGT. The CDR3 length is 14 residues. The V and J ends lost 5 bases and 4 bases respectively, with 14 bases between them. The CDR3 sequence: CASSFADTVYGYTF. The CDR3 nucleotides read TGTGCCAGCAGTTTCGCAGACACCGTCTATGGCTACACCTTC.

This clonotype occurred once. V gene TRBV20-1 combines with J gene TRBJ1-5, with D maybe TRBD1 (6 bases). From germline, CDR1 is DFQATT and CDR2 SNEGSKA (reference sequence). The CDR3 is made up of 15 amino acids. Trimming pared 6 bases from V and 1 base from J, leaving 16 bases between. The CDR3 protein is CSAPGQTESNQPQHF. DNA of the CDR3: TGCAGTGCACCCGGACAGACGGAAAGCAATCAGCCCCAGCATTTT.

V is TRBV20-1 and J is TRBJ1-1, with a possible D match to TRBD1 (5 bases). The germline V gene encodes CDR1 DFQATT and CDR2 SNEGSKA (reference sequence). V was cut by 0 bases and J by 3 bases, with 17 bases left in between. There are 16 residues in the CDR3. The CDR3 DNA reads TGCAGTGCTAGAGAACGGGACTTCCCCTTTTACACTGAAGCTTTCTTT. Its translation: CSARERDFPFYTEAFF.

The CDR3 sequence: CASSDGTSGTSGELFF. The CDR3 nucleotides are TGCGCCAGCAGTGACGGGACTAGCGGGACCTCCGGGGAGCTGTTTTTT. The genes are TRBV10-2 and TRBJ2-2; 13 nucleotides agree with TRBD2. This CDR3 is built from 16 residues. V shed 3 bases, J shed 6 bases, and the junction held 4 bases outside the gene matches. Germline assignment: CDR1 WSHSY and CDR2 SAAADI.

This sequence joins TRBV20-1 and TRBJ2-7, with TRBD1 matching over 8 bases. Germline V gives CDR1 DFQATT, CDR2 SNEGSKA (reference sequence). The CDR3 covers 14 residues. J lost 0 bases, V lost 6 bases, and 7 bases had no gene match. The DNA for the CDR3 is TGCAGTGCAGAGGGACAGGCCAGCTCCTACGAGCAGTACTTC. Its protein product is CSAEGQASSYEQYF.

This clonotype was counted once. The chain uses TRBV2 and TRBJ2-2; 9 bases agree with TRBD1. CDR1 is SNHLY and CDR2 is FYNNEI in the germline V gene. This CDR3 spans 16 amino acids. The J segment lost 0 bases and the V segment lost 6 bases, leaving 5 bases of the junction unmatched. CDR3 region: CASSRRQGANTGELFF. The DNA for the CDR3 is TGTGCCAGCAGCCGAAGACAGGGGGCGAACACCGGGGAGCTGTTTTTT.

In DNA form, the CDR3 reads TGTGCCAGCAGTGACAGGGAGTACACTGAAGCTTTCTTT. Translating it yields CASSDREYTEAFF. V is TRBV6-1 and J is TRBJ1-1, with D tentatively TRBD1 (5 bases). There are 13 residues in the CDR3. The V end was cut by 3 bases, the J end by 3 bases, with 8 bases between. CDR1 and CDR2 from the germline V gene are MNHNS and SASEGT.